The 4 T cell receptor beta chains given below trace back to one sample, sequenced in a study of shared clonotypes between healthy human individuals. Repertoires were generated with immunoSEQ multiplex PCR, while TCRdb's copy carries only in-frame clones and drops some. The sample contains over a million clones, 95% to 97% of which appear only once. Sequenced material: naive CD4+ T cells sorted from blood. Regarding subset: CD45RA+ positively selected. These receptors all come from a man aged 30 to 39 in good health.

J is TRBJ2-1 and V is TRBV11-3; 10 bases fit TRBD2. This CDR3 is built from 17 residues. The ends lost 5 bases at V and 1 base at J; junction bases unmatched: 8. The V gene's germline CDR1 is SGHNT and CDR2 YENEEA. Here the CDR3 DNA reads TGTGCCAGCAGCCCCTCTAGCGGGAGAAGGTCCTACAATGAGCAGTTCTTC. Translating gives CASSPSSGRRSYNEQFF.

The rearrangement uses TRBV7-7 and TRBJ2-2, with D hard to call. Germline V CDR1 and CDR2: SSHAT, FNYEAQ (reference sequence). This CDR3 region has 13 residues. V lost 6 bases to trimming and J lost 5 bases, with 10 bases between them. CDR3 region: CASSQDGTGELFF. The CDR3 DNA sequence: TGTGCCAGCAGTCAGGACGGGACCGGGGAGCTGTTTTTT.

This clone was found once. The rearrangement joins TRBV27 to TRBJ2-1; maybe TRBD1 (6 bases). Germline V gives CDR1 MNHEY, CDR2 SMNVEV (reference sequence). The CDR3 spans 15 residues. V lost 2 bases, J lost 4 bases, and 12 bases lay in between. As DNA, the CDR3 is TGTGCCAGCAGTTTAACTCGGCAGGGGTACAATGAGCAGTTCTTC. This sequence encodes CASSLTRQGYNEQFF.

The genes are TRBV13 and TRBJ2-7; 10 nucleotides agree with TRBD1. V dropped 5 bases and J dropped 4; count of bases not matched to a gene: 8. Germline-derived CDR1 and CDR2 are PRHDT and FYEKMQ (reference sequence). The CDR3 runs to 15 residues. The CDR3 loop reads CASSQRQGAGYEQYF. The CDR3 nucleotides read TGTGCCAGCAGCCAACGACAGGGGGCGGGGTACGAGCAGTACTTC.